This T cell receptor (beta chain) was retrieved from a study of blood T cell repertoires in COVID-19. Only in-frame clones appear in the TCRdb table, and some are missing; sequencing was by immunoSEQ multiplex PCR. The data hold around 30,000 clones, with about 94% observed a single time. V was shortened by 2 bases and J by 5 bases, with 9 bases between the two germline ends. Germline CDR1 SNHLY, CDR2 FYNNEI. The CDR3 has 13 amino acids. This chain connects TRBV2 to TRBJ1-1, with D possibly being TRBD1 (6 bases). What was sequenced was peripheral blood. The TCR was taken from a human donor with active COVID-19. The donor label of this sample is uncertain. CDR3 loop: CASSEFQGTEAFF. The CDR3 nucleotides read TGTGCCAGCAGTGAATTCCAGGGGACTGAAGCTTTCTTT.